In its sample, the clone carrying this TCR beta chain ranks as medium-sized. Multiplex touch-down PCR with TRB-A/B primers amplified rearranged V-D-J TRB sequences. One entry per CDR3 protein results from TCRdb running MiXCR on the multiplex PCR reads. The sample yields fewer than 2,000 distinct CDR3 sequences, roughly 23% seen once. The sample comes from a study of T cell repertoires in aging, cancer and after chemotherapy. Study-wide background: Six age groups, ranging from 30 or younger to 70 or older, included the donors. Pre- and post-chemotherapy samples were paired from chronic lymphocytic leukemia patients treated with fludarabine- or bendamustine-based regimens.

Peripheral blood genomic DNA, not sorted cells or RNA, was the template. V was shortened by 8 bases and J by 1 base, with 8 bases between the two germline ends. The V gene's germline CDR1 is MNHEY and CDR2 SVGEGT. The CDR3 spans 12 residues. J is TRBJ1-1 and V is TRBV6-2 or TRBV6-3; TRBD1 might be the D (5 bases). Sequences were obtained from blood. The TCR comes from a human donor with a blood cancer. CDR3 coding DNA: TGTGCCAGCGAAACAGGGAACACTGAAGCTTTCTTT. It encodes CASETGNTEAFF.